The clone carrying this T cell receptor beta chain turned up a few times. The antigen remains unidentified. The data originate from a study of T-cell memory formation after mild COVID-19. Study background: Across donors, TCR clusters were largely donor specific.

The germline CDR1 and CDR2 sequences are SEHNR and FQNEAQ (reference sequence). The CDR3 totals 16 residues. V lost 5 bases, J lost 7 bases, and 11 bases stayed unmatched. One entry per CDR3 protein results from TCRdb running MiXCR on the 5' RACE reads. This table holds 470,000 or so distinct CDR3 sequences, 15% to 20% found once. Regarding the study as a whole: Mainly in CM and EM were contracting CD4+ clones; CD8+ were in EMRA.

V usage is TRBV7-9 and J usage is TRBJ2-1; TRBD1 agrees at 10 bases. The specimen sequenced was PBMCs or a T cell subset sorted from them (not recorded which). This clonotype was obtained from an adult woman who had mild COVID-19 (a few samples of this study predate the infection). Cell type and time point are not known. In DNA, the CDR3 is TGTGCCAGCAGCCACGCGCCGGGACAGGGGCTTAATGAGCAGTTCTTC. The encoded protein is CASSHAPGQGLNEQFF. The variable domain in full, completed from reference TRBV7-9 and TRBJ2-1, reads DTGVSQNPRHKITKRGQNVTFRCDPISEHNRLYWYRQTLGQGPEFLTYFQNEAQLEKSRLLSDRFSAERPKGSFSTLEIQRTEQGDSAMYLCASSHAPGQGLNEQFFGPGTRLTVL.